A single sample gave rise to the 9 T cell receptor beta chains below, sequenced in a study of beta chain features in type 1 diabetes. Reverse transcribing all isolated RNA meant expressed TCRB transcripts were sequenced. Sequencing was performed with immunoSEQ multiplex PCR; in TCRdb, only in-frame clones are kept and a portion is missing. The sample consists of 390,000 or so clones, approximately 14% of them appearing once. Sequencing input: naive CD4+ T cells from blood. Source of these receptors: a man younger than 45 in good health.

The V and J genes are TRBV25-1 and TRBJ1-5; D call uncertain. V lost 7 bases and J lost 2, with 12 bases in between. Germline CDR1 and CDR2: MGHDK and SYGVNS. This CDR3 contains 14 residues. For the CDR3, the DNA is TGTGCCAGCACCCCGGCTGGGGGCAATCAGCCCCAGCATTTT. Translated, it gives CASTPAGGNQPQHF. Supplemented by reference TRBV25-1 and TRBJ1-5, the full variable domain reads EADIYQTPRYLVIGTGKKITLECSQTMGHDKMYWYQQDPGMELHLIHYSYGVNSTEKGDLSSESTVSRIRTEHFPLTLESARPSHTSQYLCASTPAGGNQPQHFGDGTRLSIL.

This rearrangement joins TRBV30 to TRBJ2-3, with 7 bases aligning to TRBD2. Germline values: CDR1 GTSNPN, CDR2 SVGIG (reference sequence). Germline trimming cut 0 bases from V and 4 bases from J; bases unmatched to any gene: 7. The CDR3 covers 15 residues. Here the CDR3 reads CAWSVRAGVADTQYF. In DNA form, the CDR3 reads TGTGCCTGGAGTGTAAGGGCGGGAGTAGCAGATACGCAGTATTTT.

This chain links TRBV7-3 with TRBJ2-1; 7 nucleotides align to TRBD2. Germline CDR1 and CDR2: SGHTA and FQGTGA. The trim removed 5 bases at V and 4 bases at J, leaving 8 bases unmatched. This CDR3 contains 15 residues. The CDR3 spells CASSTSGTTYNEQFF. For the CDR3, the DNA is TGTGCCAGCAGCACCTCCGGGACTACGTACAATGAGCAGTTCTTC.

In its sample, this clone was seen a few times. The J gene is TRBJ1-1, the V gene TRBV29-1; 7 positions match TRBD1. CDR3 length: 11 amino acids. Germline assignment: CDR1 SQVTM and CDR2 ANQGSEA. V lost 5 bases to trimming and J lost 10 bases; unmatched junction nucleotides: 7. The CDR3: CSVQGGPVAFF. Written as DNA, the CDR3 is TGCAGCGTTCAAGGGGGCCCTGTAGCTTTCTTT.

V and J are TRBV4-1 and TRBJ1-2, with D hard to call. Between the trimmed V and J ends, which lost 5 bases and 6 bases, there was a span of 7 bases. The CDR3 has 11 amino acids. Germline CDR1 is MGHRA and CDR2 is YSYEKL. The CDR3 nucleotides read TGCGCCAGCAGCACAAGCCATGGCTACACCTTC. Translating gives CASSTSHGYTF.

The rearrangement links TRBV2 to TRBJ2-7; 7 nucleotides match TRBD1. V trimming: 6 bases; J trimming: 6 bases; junction bases outside the gene matches: 14. Germline V gene sequence: CDR1 SNHLY, CDR2 FYNNEI. The CDR3 totals 15 residues. CDR3 DNA sequence: TGTGCCAGCAGAACCCAGACAGGGTCCCATGGCGAGCAGTACTTC. Protein: CASRTQTGSHGEQYF.

This chain connects TRBV27 to TRBJ2-5, with D possibly matching TRBD1 (5 bases). V lost 3 bases, J lost 7 bases, and 15 bases lay in between. Germline CDR1 reads MNHEY; CDR2 reads SMNVEV (reference sequence). The CDR3 covers 14 residues. The CDR3 sequence is CASSFLGPQGTQYF. CDR3 DNA sequence: TGTGCCAGCAGTTTCTTGGGTCCTCAGGGGACCCAGTACTTC.

This clone was detected ten times or more. The chain couples TRBV2 to TRBJ2-3; D is unresolved. Germline CDR1 reads SNHLY; CDR2 reads FYNNEI. With 5 bases removed from V and 0 bases from J, the gap between germline ends came to 12 bases. CDR3 length: 15 residues. The CDR3 DNA sequence: TGTGCCAGCAGTCAGGTTGGACCTAGCACAGATACGCAGTATTTT. It encodes CASSQVGPSTDTQYF.

The chain joins TRBV7-2 to TRBJ2-2, with 8 bases identical to TRBD1. The length of the CDR3 is 15 residues. CDR1 SGHTA and CDR2 FQGNSA come from the germline V gene. V trimming: 6 bases; J trimming: 6 bases; junction bases outside the gene matches: 9. Here the CDR3 DNA reads TGTGCCAGCAGATCCGGACAGGGTACCCCCGGGGAGCTGTTTTTT. Protein product: CASRSGQGTPGELFF.